One sample yielded the 9 T cell receptor beta chains listed below, sequenced in a study of Ad26.COV2.S vaccination and SARS-CoV-2 variants. TCRdb's copy holds only in-frame clones and misses some; the assay was immunoSEQ multiplex PCR. This repertoire shows roughly 320,000 clones, roughly 87% found once; its top ten account for roughly 3.1%. The treatment: around 19 received Ad26.COV2.S at low or high dose, single or two shots; about 5 received placebo; per-sample allocation not given. Sampling was performed 63 days after the first vaccine or placebo injection. The sample here was peripheral blood, taken in a trial of Ad26.COV2.S vaccine versus placebo. Receptors originate from a person between 18 and 59 years old who received the Ad26.COV2.S COVID-19 vaccine or a placebo.

The chain employs TRBV3-1 (or the pseudogene TRBV3-2) and TRBJ2-7; perhaps TRBD2 as D (6 bases). CDR1 is LGHDT and CDR2 is YNNKEL in the germline V gene (reference sequence). This CDR3 spans 15 amino acids. Trimming pared 5 bases from V and 2 bases from J, leaving 16 bases between. The chain's CDR3 is CASSYPGARAYEQYF. CDR3 DNA: TGTGCCAGCAGCTACCCGGGAGCCCGGGCCTACGAGCAGTACTTC.

The chain recombines TRBV9 with TRBJ1-1; the match to TRBD1 covers 12 bases. This CDR3 is built from 15 residues. With V trimmed by 4 bases and J by 4 bases, 5 bases remained unmatched. Germline V gene sequence: CDR1 SGDLS, CDR2 YYNGEE. The CDR3 is CASSSGQGAVTEAFF. For the CDR3, the DNA is TGTGCCAGCAGCTCGGGACAGGGGGCCGTCACTGAAGCTTTCTTT.

The J gene is TRBJ2-3, the V gene TRBV30; possibly TRBD1 for D (6 bases). The CDR3 runs to 12 residues. Trimming cost V 4 bases and J 5 bases, with 10 bases left between them. The germline V gene has CDR1 GTSNPN and CDR2 SVGIG (reference sequence). Written as DNA, the CDR3 is TGTGCCTGGATCCAAGGGGGAGATACGCAGTATTTT. Amino acid sequence: CAWIQGGDTQYF.

The chain has TRBV6-5 and TRBJ2-2, with 7 bases fitting TRBD2. Germline V gene data show CDR1 as MNHEY and CDR2 as SVGAGI. V was pared by 7 bases and J by 1 base, with 6 bases of the junction left unmatched. The CDR3 length is 15 residues. In DNA form, the CDR3 reads TGTGCCAGCACCTTGTCTAGCGGGAACACCGGGGAGCTGTTTTTT. This translates into CASTLSSGNTGELFF.

In nucleotides, the CDR3 is TGTGCCAGCATCCTGGGACAGGGCTACAATGAGCAGTTCTTC. This encodes CASILGQGYNEQFF. The gene calls are TRBV5-6 and TRBJ2-1, with 9 bases that match TRBD1. Germline loops: CDR1 SGHDT, CDR2 YYEEEE. Unmatched junction bases numbered 4, after V lost 6 bases and J lost 3 bases. The CDR3 runs 14 residues. Together with reference TRBV5-6 and TRBJ2-1, the CDR3 gives the full variable domain: DAGVTQSPTHLIKTRGQQVTLRCSPKSGHDTVSWYQQALGQGPQFIFQYYEEEERQRGNFPDRFSGHQFPNYSSELNVNALLLGDSALYLCASILGQGYNEQFFGPGTRLTVL.

V and J are TRBV2 and TRBJ2-2; D is unclear. Between the trimmed V and J ends, which lost 6 bases and 4 bases, there was a span of 15 bases. This CDR3 spans 15 amino acids. CDR1 SNHLY and CDR2 FYNNEI come from the germline V gene. CDR3 residues: CASSLNRGFTGELFF. The CDR3 region has the DNA TGTGCCAGCAGCTTAAATCGAGGTTTCACCGGGGAGCTGTTTTTT. Combining the CDR3 with reference TRBV2 and TRBJ2-2 gives the whole variable domain EPEVTQTPSHQVTQMGQEVILRCVPISNHLYFYWYRQILGQKVEFLVSFYNNEISEKSEIFDDQFSVERPDGSNFTLKIRSTKLEDSAMYFCASSLNRGFTGELFFGEGSRLTVL.

This clone was picked up one time. The chain recombines TRBV7-9 with TRBJ1-1; D is unresolved. From germline, CDR1 is SEHNR and CDR2 FQNEAQ (reference sequence). Deletions cut 8 bases from V and 6 bases from J, with 13 bases between. This CDR3 spans 12 amino acids. The CDR3 DNA reads as TGTGCCAGCGGCTACGGCGGGGCTGAAGCTTTCTTT. Translation: CASGYGGAEAFF.

The V gene is TRBV9, the J gene TRBJ1-2; D might be TRBD1 (6 bases). The CDR3 extends over 14 amino acids. CDR1 and CDR2 from the germline V gene are SGDLS and YYNGEE. V was cut by 0 bases and J by 8 bases, with 14 bases left in between. The CDR3 here is CASSVVTGRGGYTF. Here the CDR3 DNA reads TGTGCCAGCAGCGTAGTAACAGGGCGGGGAGGCTACACCTTC.

The count of this clone is one. The V and J genes are TRBV30 and TRBJ1-3; 7 positions agree with TRBD1. This CDR3 comprises 15 residues. With V trimmed by 3 bases and J by 0 bases, 5 bases remained unmatched. Looked up from germline, CDR1 is GTSNPN and CDR2 is SVGIG (reference sequence). The CDR3 loop is CAWSLGQISGNTIYF. CDR3 coding DNA: TGTGCCTGGAGCCTGGGACAGATCTCTGGAAACACCATATATTTT.